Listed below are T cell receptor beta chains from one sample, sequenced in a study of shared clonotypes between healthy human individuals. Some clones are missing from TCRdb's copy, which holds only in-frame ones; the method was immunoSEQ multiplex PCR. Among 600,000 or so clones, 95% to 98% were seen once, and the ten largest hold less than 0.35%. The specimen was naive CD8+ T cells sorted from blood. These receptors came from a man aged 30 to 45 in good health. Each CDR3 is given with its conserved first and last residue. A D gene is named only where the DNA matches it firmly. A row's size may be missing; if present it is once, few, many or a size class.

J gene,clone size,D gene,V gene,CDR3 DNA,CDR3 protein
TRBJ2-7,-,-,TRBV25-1,TGTGCCAGCAGTGCCAGGACAGACTCCTACGAGCAGTACTTC,CASSARTDSYEQYF
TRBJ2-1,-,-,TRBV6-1,TGTGCCAGCAGTGAAGAAATCAGTTGGAATGAGCAGTTCTTC,CASSEEISWNEQFF
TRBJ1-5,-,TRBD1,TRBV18,TGTGCCAGCTCACTCGGGACAGGGGGACCCAATCAGCCCCAGCATTTT,CASSLGTGGPNQPQHF
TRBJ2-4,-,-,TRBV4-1,TGCGCCAGCAGCCAGCGGGACCGCATAAGCGAGGACATTCAGTACTTC,CASSQRDRISEDIQYF
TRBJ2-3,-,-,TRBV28,TGTGCCAGCAGCCCGACCCGCACAGATACGCAGTATTTT,CASSPTRTDTQYF
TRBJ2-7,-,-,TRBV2,TGTGCCAGCAGTGAGTGGGGGAGCAGGGGCGAGCAGTACTTC,CASSEWGSRGEQYF
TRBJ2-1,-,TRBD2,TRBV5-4,TGTGCCAGCAGCTTGGGGAGCGGCGGGGGAAATGAGCAGTTCTTC,CASSLGSGGGNEQFF
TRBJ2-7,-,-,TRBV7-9,TGTGCCAGCAGCTTAGTCGGGAGCTCCTACGAGCAGTACTTC,CASSLVGSSYEQYF
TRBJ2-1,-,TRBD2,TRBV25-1,TGTGCCAGCAGTGAATTCACTAGCGGGAGATCGTCCTACAATGAGCAGTTCTTC,CASSEFTSGRSSYNEQFF
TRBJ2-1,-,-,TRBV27,TGTGCCAGCAGTCGATATAATGAGCAGTTCTTC,CASSRYNEQFF
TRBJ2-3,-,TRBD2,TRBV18,TGTGCCAGCTCACTCAGCGGGGACCCCACAGATACGCAGTATTTT,CASSLSGDPTDTQYF
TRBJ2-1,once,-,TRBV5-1,TGCGCCAGCAGCGCGACCCTGGGATTGGCCAATGAGCAGTTCTTC,CASSATLGLANEQFF
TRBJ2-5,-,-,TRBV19,TGTGCCAGTAGTGCCGAGAGCAAAGAGACCCAGTACTTC,CASSAESKETQYF
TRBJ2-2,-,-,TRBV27,TGTGCCAGCAGGAAAAACACCGGGGAGCTGTTTTTT,CASRKNTGELFF
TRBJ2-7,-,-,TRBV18,TGTGCCAGCTCACCACCAGAGAGGCGGGACGAGCAGTACTTC,CASSPPERRDEQYF
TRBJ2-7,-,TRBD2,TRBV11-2,TGTGCCAGCAGCTTAGGTCGGGGGACTAGAGCCTACGAGCAGTACTTC,CASSLGRGTRAYEQYF
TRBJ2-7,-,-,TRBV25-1,TGTGCCAGCAGTGAATGGGACGAGTCCTACGAGCAGTACTTC,CASSEWDESYEQYF
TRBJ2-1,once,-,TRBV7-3,TGTGCCAGCAGCTTTAGCGGCAGCTCCTACAATGAGCAGTTCTTC,CASSFSGSSYNEQFF